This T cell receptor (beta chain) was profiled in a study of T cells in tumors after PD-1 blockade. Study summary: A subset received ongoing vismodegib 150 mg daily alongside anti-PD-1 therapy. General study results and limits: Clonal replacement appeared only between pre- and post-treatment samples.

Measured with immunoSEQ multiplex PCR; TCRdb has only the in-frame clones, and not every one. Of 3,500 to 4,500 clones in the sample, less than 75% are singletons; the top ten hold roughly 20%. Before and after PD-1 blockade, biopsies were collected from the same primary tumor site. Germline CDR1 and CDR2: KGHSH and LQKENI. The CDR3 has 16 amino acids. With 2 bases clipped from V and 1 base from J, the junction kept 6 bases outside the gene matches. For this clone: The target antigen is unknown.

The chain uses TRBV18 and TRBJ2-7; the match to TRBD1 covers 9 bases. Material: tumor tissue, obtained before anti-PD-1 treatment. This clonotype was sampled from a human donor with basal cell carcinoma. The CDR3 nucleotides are TGTGCCAGCTCACCATTCGGGACAGGGATTTCCTACGAGCAGTACTTC. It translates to CASSPFGTGISYEQYF. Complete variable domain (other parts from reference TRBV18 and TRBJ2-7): NAGVMQNPRHLVRRRGQEARLRCSPMKGHSHVYWYRQLPEEGLKFMVYLQKENIIDESGMPKERFSAEFPKEGPSILRIQQVVRGDSAAYFCASSPFGTGISYEQYFGPGTRLTVT.